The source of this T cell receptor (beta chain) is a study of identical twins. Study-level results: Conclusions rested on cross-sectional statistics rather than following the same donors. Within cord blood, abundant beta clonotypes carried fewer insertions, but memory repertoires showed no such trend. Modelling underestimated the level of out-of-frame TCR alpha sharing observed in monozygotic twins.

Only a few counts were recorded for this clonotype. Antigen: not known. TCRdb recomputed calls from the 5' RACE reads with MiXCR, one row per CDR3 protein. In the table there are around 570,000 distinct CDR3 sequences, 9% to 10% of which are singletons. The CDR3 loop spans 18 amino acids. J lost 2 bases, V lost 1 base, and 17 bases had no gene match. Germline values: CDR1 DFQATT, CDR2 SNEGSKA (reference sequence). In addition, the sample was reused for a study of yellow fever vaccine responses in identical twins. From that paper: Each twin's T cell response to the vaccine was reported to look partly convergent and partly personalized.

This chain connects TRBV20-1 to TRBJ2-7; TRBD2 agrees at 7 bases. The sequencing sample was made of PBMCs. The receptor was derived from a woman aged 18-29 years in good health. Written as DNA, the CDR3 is TGCAGTGCTAGAGGAGCGGGGCGGGATTTGAATTCCCCCTACGAGCAGTACTTC. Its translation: CSARGAGRDLNSPYEQYF.